Below, 32 T cell receptor beta chains from the same sample are listed, as sequenced in a study of blood T cell repertoires in COVID-19. Some clones are missing from TCRdb's copy, which holds only in-frame ones; the method was immunoSEQ multiplex PCR. The top ten hold approximately 1.5% of the sample, which has 50,000 to 75,000 clones, around 92% seen once. The material sequenced was peripheral blood. Receptors were obtained from a man aged 55 to 70 with acute or convalescent COVID-19.

The rearrangement links TRBV5-8 to TRBJ2-2, with D possibly being TRBD2 (5 bases). The CDR3 covers 11 residues. Germline CDR1 and CDR2: SGHTS and YDEGEE. Deletions cut 7 bases from V and 6 bases from J, with 7 bases between. CDR3 bases: TGTGCCAGCTTGAGGGCCGGGGAGCTGTTTTTT. This translates into CASLRAGELFF.

V is TRBV20-1 and J is TRBJ1-1, with a tentative D call TRBD1 (5 bases). The CDR3 is 10 residues long. The germline gives CDR1 DFQATT, CDR2 SNEGSKA (reference sequence). With 5 bases removed from V and 12 bases from J, the gap between germline ends came to 13 bases. The CDR3 DNA sequence: TGCAGTGCTCAGGGACTGAAGACTTTCTTT. The encoded protein is CSAQGLKTFF.

V gene TRBV9 combines with J gene TRBJ2-6, with D tentatively TRBD1 (6 bases). V was cut by 0 bases and J by 13 bases, with 11 bases left in between. The CDR3 sequence is 13 residues long. The germline CDR1 and CDR2 sequences are SGDLS and YYNGEE. CDR3 residues: CASSVDTGRVLTF. In DNA, the CDR3 is TGTGCCAGCAGCGTAGATACAGGGAGAGTCCTGACTTTC.

The chain joins TRBV5-1 to TRBJ1-1; D ambiguous. This CDR3 region has 15 residues. Trimming removed 5 bases from V and 0 bases from J, with 14 bases in between. The germline V gene has CDR1 SGHRS and CDR2 YFSETQ. This CDR3 is CASRSVPLMNTEAFF. CDR3 DNA sequence: TGCGCCAGCAGGAGCGTCCCGTTGATGAACACTGAAGCTTTCTTT.

This chain joins TRBV15 and TRBJ1-2; possible D gene TRBD1, 6 bases. Between the trimmed V and J ends, which lost 1 base and 4 bases, there was a span of 13 bases. Germline CDR1 and CDR2: LNHNV and YYDKDF (reference sequence). The CDR3 contains 15 residues. The CDR3 DNA is TGTGCCACCAGCAGAGTCCCGGGGGGCGGCTATGGCTACACCTTC. As protein: CATSRVPGGGYGYTF.

This chain links TRBV7-9 with TRBJ1-4; D is uncertain. V lost 0 bases and J 5 bases, leaving 7 bases between the germline ends. This CDR3 region has 14 residues. Germline CDR1 and CDR2: SEHNR and FQNEAQ (reference sequence). The CDR3 DNA reads TGTGCCAGCAGCTTAGCGGCGGGGAATGAAAAACTGTTTTTT. Its translation: CASSLAAGNEKLFF.

The chain couples TRBV29-1 to TRBJ2-3; a weak D match, TRBD2 (6 bases). The CDR3 spans 15 residues. The V end lost 3 bases, the J end lost 2 bases, and 15 bases lay between the germline ends. The germline gives CDR1 SQVTM, CDR2 ANQGSEA. The DNA for the CDR3 is TGCAGCGTTGAGCGAGCGCGGGACCCCACAGATACGCAGTATTTT. It translates to CSVERARDPTDTQYF.

This clone was counted only a few times. This chain joins TRBV7-9 and TRBJ2-3; 9 nucleotides agree with TRBD1. Unmatched junction bases numbered 11, after V lost 6 bases and J lost 4 bases. Per the germline V gene, CDR1 is SEHNR and CDR2 is FQNEAQ (reference sequence). There are 16 residues in the CDR3. CDR3 in amino acids: CASSLTLGQGADTQYF. The CDR3 DNA reads TGTGCCAGCAGTCTGACCTTGGGACAGGGAGCAGATACGCAGTATTTT.

The chain links TRBV27 to TRBJ1-3; tentatively, D is TRBD1 (6 bases). The CDR3 loop spans 14 amino acids. Trimming pared 8 bases from V and 1 base from J, leaving 12 bases between. Germline V gene data show CDR1 as MNHEY and CDR2 as SMNVEV (reference sequence). Written as DNA, the CDR3 is TGTGCCAGCCGACAGGCCGGATCTGGAAACACCATATATTTT. It is translated as CASRQAGSGNTIYF.

The V gene is TRBV6-6, the J gene TRBJ1-1, with 9 bases lining up with TRBD1. V lost 6 bases, J lost 1 base, and 6 bases stayed unmatched. CDR3 length: 15 amino acids. From germline, CDR1 is MNHNY and CDR2 SVGAGI (reference sequence). DNA for the CDR3: TGTGCCAGCAGCCGCCCGGGACAGGGGAACACTGAAGCTTTCTTT. Its translation: CASSRPGQGNTEAFF.

The chain links TRBV3-1 (or the pseudogene TRBV3-2) to TRBJ1-2; a weak D match, TRBD1 (5 bases). With 1 base removed from V and 4 bases from J, the gap between germline ends came to 10 bases. The germline V gene encodes CDR1 LGHDT and CDR2 YNNKEL (reference sequence). The CDR3 has 14 amino acids. Written as DNA, the CDR3 is TGTGCCAGCAGCCAAGTGGGGGGTCCCTATGGCTACACCTTC. Translating gives CASSQVGGPYGYTF.

The chain employs TRBV24-1 and TRBJ1-5; D call uncertain. Trimming left V 4 bases short and J 0 bases short, with 15 bases between. Germline CDR1 and CDR2: KGHDR and SFDVKD. CDR3 length equals 17 residues. CDR3 DNA sequence: TGTGCCACCAGTGAGGCTTCAGGTTCCTTTAGCAATCAGCCCCAGCATTTT. Its translation: CATSEASGSFSNQPQHF.

J is TRBJ1-3 and V is TRBV6-5, with TRBD1 matching over 10 bases. Per the germline V gene, CDR1 is MNHEY and CDR2 is SVGAGI. Trimming cost V 2 bases and J 9 bases; bases outside gene matches: 10. This CDR3 comprises 16 residues. The CDR3 loop is CASSYPTGTGASTIYF. The CDR3 DNA reads as TGTGCCAGCAGTTACCCTACCGGGACAGGGGCGAGCACCATATATTTT.

This chain uses TRBV7-2 with TRBJ1-5, with 7 bases matching TRBD1. The CDR3 spans 15 residues. The germline V gene has CDR1 SGHTA and CDR2 FQGNSA. Germline trimming cut 5 bases from V and 4 bases from J; bases unmatched to any gene: 8. The CDR3 sequence: CASSPRQGSNQPQHF. CDR3 nucleotide sequence: TGTGCCAGCAGCCCCAGACAGGGATCTAATCAGCCCCAGCATTTT.

The CDR3 region is CASSPGQGVGKLFF. CDR3 DNA: TGTGCCAGCAGCCCCGGACAGGGGGTTGGGAAACTGTTTTTT. The chain recombines TRBV11-2 with TRBJ1-4, with TRBD1 identical over 10 bases. CDR3 length: 14 residues. V lost 5 bases and J lost 11; bases outside the gene matches: 8. CDR1 and CDR2 from the germline V gene are SGHAT and FQNNGV.

V usage is TRBV9 and J usage is TRBJ1-6; 7 positions agree with TRBD1. The CDR3 has 15 residues. Germline loops: CDR1 SGDLS, CDR2 YYNGEE. J gave up 9 bases and V 4 bases, and 10 bases lay outside the gene matches. CDR3 in amino acids: CASSRDSKGSSPLHF. The CDR3 nucleotides are TGTGCCAGCAGCCGGGACAGTAAAGGGAGTTCACCCCTCCACTTT. Together with reference TRBV9 and TRBJ1-6, the CDR3 gives the full variable domain: DSGVTQTPKHLITATGQRVTLRCSPRSGDLSVYWYQQSLDQGLQFLIQYYNGEERAKGNILERFSAQQFPDLHSELNLSSLELGDSALYFCASSRDSKGSSPLHFGNGTRLTVT.

This clone was counted a few times. The chain is built from TRBV7-9 and TRBJ1-6, with D maybe TRBD1 (6 bases). The CDR3 contains 12 residues. Germline CDR1 SEHNR, CDR2 FQNEAQ (reference sequence). Trimming shortened V by 5 bases and J by 13 bases, and 12 bases separated the two germline ends. DNA for the CDR3: TGTGCCAGCAGCCCGGGACAAGAGCCCCTCCACTTT. This gives the protein CASSPGQEPLHF.

The chain is built from TRBV2 and TRBJ2-7; D possibly corresponds to TRBD1 (6 bases). The CDR3 spans 12 residues. Germline V gene sequence: CDR1 SNHLY, CDR2 FYNNEI. Trimming shortened V by 8 bases and J by 7 bases, and 15 bases separated the two germline ends. The CDR3 here is CASLQGKFEQYF. Here the CDR3 DNA reads TGTGCCAGCTTACAGGGAAAATTTGAGCAGTACTTC.

This clone came up a few times. The chain carries TRBV5-8 and TRBJ2-7; D unclear. The germline gives CDR1 SGHTS, CDR2 YDEGEE. This CDR3 contains 13 residues. V was pared by 2 bases and J by 0 bases, with 6 bases between. The CDR3 DNA sequence: TGTGCCAGCAGCTTTTATAGCTCCTACGAGCAGTACTTC. Amino acids: CASSFYSSYEQYF.

This clone was recorded a few times. The chain combines TRBV10-2 with TRBJ1-2; tentative D call: TRBD1 (5 bases). This CDR3 spans 12 amino acids. The V end was cut by 2 bases, the J end by 6 bases, with 7 bases between. CDR1 is WSHSY, CDR2 SAAADI, per germline. The CDR3 coding sequence is TGCGCCAGCAGTGAGGGGGCCCATGGCTACACCTTC. This sequence encodes CASSEGAHGYTF.

The rearrangement joins TRBV7-2 to TRBJ2-2; D is uncertain. This CDR3 has 13 amino acids. V lost 5 bases and J lost 4, with 8 bases in between. In germline, CDR1 is SGHTA, CDR2 FQGNSA. The CDR3 loop reads CASSLSATGELFF. The CDR3 DNA sequence: TGTGCCAGCAGCCTATCCGCCACCGGGGAGCTGTTTTTT.

V usage is TRBV18 and J usage is TRBJ1-1, with D hard to call. Germline CDR1 reads KGHSH; CDR2 reads LQKENI. This CDR3 spans 14 amino acids. Trimming took off 2 bases at V and 0 bases at J, with 7 bases between the two ends. CDR3 bases: TGTGCCAGCTCACCAAAAATCATGAACACTGAAGCTTTCTTT. This gives the protein CASSPKIMNTEAFF.

This clone has a single count. V usage is TRBV5-1 and J usage is TRBJ2-5, with 7 bases matching TRBD2. The J segment lost 2 bases and the V segment lost 4 bases, leaving 2 bases of the junction unmatched. Germline values: CDR1 SGHRS, CDR2 YFSETQ. This CDR3 is 13 amino acids long. The CDR3 protein is CASSRREQETQYF. As DNA, the CDR3 is TGCGCCAGCAGCCGGCGGGAGCAAGAGACCCAGTACTTC.

The chain has TRBV5-4 and TRBJ1-1; possible D gene TRBD1, 6 bases. The length of the CDR3 is 13 residues. Germline V gene sequence: CDR1 SGHNT, CDR2 YYREEE (reference sequence). The V and J ends lost 5 bases and 5 bases respectively, with 13 bases between them. Here the CDR3 reads CASSSRGTTEAFF. For the CDR3, the DNA is TGTGCCAGCAGTTCCAGGGGAACTACTGAAGCTTTCTTT.

The V gene is TRBV3-1 (or the pseudogene TRBV3-2), the J gene TRBJ2-7; 9 nucleotides agree with TRBD2. The germline CDR1 and CDR2 sequences are LGHDT and YNNKEL (reference sequence). The CDR3 runs 17 residues. V dropped 0 bases and J dropped 2; count of bases not matched to a gene: 8. The CDR3 protein is CASSQDRGGAVAYEQYF. The CDR3 coding sequence is TGTGCCAGCAGCCAAGATCGCGGGGGGGCAGTGGCCTACGAGCAGTACTTC.

V is TRBV15 and J is TRBJ2-3; tentative D call: TRBD1 (7 bases). The V end was cut by 3 bases, the J end by 5 bases, with 18 bases between. Germline assignment: CDR1 LNHNV and CDR2 YYDKDF (reference sequence). The CDR3 contains 16 residues. In nucleotides, the CDR3 is TGTGCCACCAGCAGCGGAGGGGGCTTCGGGGGAGATACGCAGTATTTT. Its protein is CATSSGGGFGGDTQYF.

The chain combines TRBV30 with TRBJ1-2; possibly TRBD1 for D (6 bases). Germline CDR1 reads GTSNPN; CDR2 reads SVGIG (reference sequence). Trimming pared 0 bases from V and 3 bases from J, leaving 11 bases between. This CDR3 spans 14 amino acids. The chain's CDR3 is CAWSVRQGHYGYTF. CDR3 nucleotide sequence: TGTGCCTGGAGTGTACGCCAGGGGCACTATGGCTACACCTTC. The whole variable domain, filled in from reference TRBV30 and TRBJ1-2, reads SQTIHQWPATLVQPVGSPLSLECTVEGTSNPNLYWYRQAAGRGLQLLFYSVGIGQISSEVPQNLSASRPQDRQFILSSKKLLLSDSGFYLCAWSVRQGHYGYTFGSGTRLTVV.

The CDR3 reads CASSVADRDTEAFF. DNA of the CDR3: TGTGCCAGCAGCGTAGCGGACAGGGACACTGAAGCTTTCTTT. The rearrangement links TRBV9 to TRBJ1-1; 8 nucleotides agree with TRBD1. Germline CDR1 reads SGDLS; CDR2 reads YYNGEE. After removal of 0 bases from V and 3 bases from J, the junction contained 1 base not matched to a gene. The CDR3 extends over 14 amino acids.

In regard to this clone: Distinct nucleotide sequences in the sample also encode this CDR3. The chain employs TRBV19 and TRBJ1-3; D might be TRBD1 (6 bases). The V and J ends lost 6 bases and 0 bases respectively, with 12 bases between them. Germline CDR1 reads LNHDA; CDR2 reads SQIVND (reference sequence). This CDR3 has 15 residues. Here the CDR3 reads CASRRQAFSGNTIYF. In DNA, the CDR3 is TGTGCCAGTAGAAGACAGGCCTTCTCTGGAAACACCATATATTTT.

The rearrangement links TRBV13 to TRBJ1-1; D unresolved. CDR1 is PRHDT and CDR2 is FYEKMQ in the germline V gene (reference sequence). The CDR3 is made up of 13 amino acids. The V gene lost 4 bases and the J gene lost 3 bases, with 9 bases spanning the gap. CDR3 protein: CASSSRGYTEAFF. CDR3 sequence (DNA): TGTGCCAGCAGCTCCCGCGGTTACACTGAAGCTTTCTTT. Full variable domain (remainder filled in from reference TRBV13 and TRBJ1-1): AAGVIQSPRHLIKEKRETATLKCYPIPRHDTVYWYQQGPGQDPQFLISFYEKMQSDKGSIPDRFSAQQFSDYHSELNMSSLELGDSALYFCASSSRGYTEAFFGQGTRLTVV.

The chain is built from TRBV6-5 and TRBJ2-1; 12 nucleotides match TRBD2. The CDR3 is made up of 13 amino acids. The germline CDR1 and CDR2 sequences are MNHEY and SVGAGI. Trimming took 11 bases from V and 8 from J; bases not matched to a gene: 7. The CDR3 loop is CAGRTSGEDEQFF. CDR3 sequence (DNA): TGTGCCGGAAGGACTAGCGGGGAGGATGAGCAGTTCTTC.

This chain joins TRBV5-6 and TRBJ1-4; 9 bases are a match to TRBD1. The CDR3 length is 15 residues. V was clipped by 3 bases and J by 6 bases; unmatched bases: 6. Germline CDR1 reads SGHDT; CDR2 reads YYEEEE. This CDR3 is CASSWRTGAYEKLFF. The DNA for the CDR3 is TGTGCCAGCAGCTGGAGGACAGGGGCGTATGAAAAACTGTTTTTT.